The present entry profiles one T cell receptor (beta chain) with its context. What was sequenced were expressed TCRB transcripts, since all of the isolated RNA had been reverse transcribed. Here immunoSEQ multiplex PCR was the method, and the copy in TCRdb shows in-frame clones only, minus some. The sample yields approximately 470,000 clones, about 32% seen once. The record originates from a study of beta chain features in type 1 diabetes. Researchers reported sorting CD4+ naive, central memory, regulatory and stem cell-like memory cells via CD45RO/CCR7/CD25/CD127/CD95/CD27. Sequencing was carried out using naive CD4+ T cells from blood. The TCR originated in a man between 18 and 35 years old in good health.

CDR3 sequence reads: CASSQDQLFYEQYF. CDR3 nucleotide sequence: TGCGCCAGCAGCCAAGATCAACTATTCTACGAGCAGTACTTC. The chain recombines TRBV4-3 with TRBJ2-7, with unresolved D. CDR1 is LGHNA, CDR2 YSLEER, per germline. CDR3 length equals 14 residues. The germline V and J ends were trimmed by 0 bases and 3 bases, with 9 bases remaining between them.